This record covers a single T cell receptor (beta chain). Using a J-beta primer mix together with a sample-barcoded 5' primer, a second PCR was run for roughly 6 to 12 cycles. TCRdb ran MiXCR on the 5' RACE reads and lists one entry per CDR3 protein. Of about 580,000 distinct CDR3 sequences in the sample, roughly 48% were seen once. The V and J ends lost 4 bases and 4 bases, in that order; junction bases with no gene match: 9. CDR1 and CDR2 (germline): KGHDR, SFDVKD. The CDR3 sequence is 16 residues long. These data come from a study of blood T cells in healthy people across ages. The clonotype was recovered from a man at least 80 years old in good health. Sequenced: blood. The rearrangement uses TRBV24-1 and TRBJ2-5; TRBD1 aligns across 9 bases. The chain's CDR3 is CATSDPHRGLVETQYF. Written as DNA, the CDR3 is TGTGCCACCAGTGACCCCCACAGGGGGCTGGTAGAGACCCAGTACTTC.